This T cell receptor beta chain was obtained from a study of radiation and T cells in renal cell carcinoma. By its share, this clone is medium-sized. V dropped 7 bases and J dropped 4 bases, with 14 bases sitting between them. The CDR3 contains 13 residues. Germline CDR1 ENHRY, CDR2 SYGVKD. The treatment is: treatment-naive control, cytoreductive nephrectomy. This table comes from immunoSEQ multiplex PCR, and its TCRdb copy is limited to in-frame clones, with some not included. The profile shows under 30,000 clones, under 65% of them singletons. The rearrangement uses TRBV10-3 and TRBJ2-7; D is possibly TRBD1 or TRBD2 (6 bases each). The source is a human donor with renal cell carcinoma. Sample: tumor tissue, taken from a patient whose treatment was nephrectomy without radiotherapy. The CDR3 protein is CAITGGRGYEQYF. In DNA, the CDR3 is TGTGCCATCACTGGGGGGCGAGGGTACGAGCAGTACTTC.